A single sample gave rise to the 9 T cell receptor beta chains below, sequenced in a study of shared clonotypes between healthy human individuals. Profiling relied on immunoSEQ multiplex PCR, and the TCRdb table lists in-frame clones only, not all of them. The sample lists 2,100,000 or so clones, approximately 96% occurring once. Input material: naive CD4+ T cells sorted from blood. Subset: CD45RA+ positively selected. Receptors originate from a young man in good health.

J is TRBJ1-6 and V is TRBV9; D is uncertain. V was trimmed by 7 bases and J by 8 bases, leaving 16 bases between them. The CDR3 is 14 amino acids. The germline V gene encodes CDR1 SGDLS and CDR2 YYNGEE. The DNA for the CDR3 is TGTGCCAGCCGGAGGGAGGGTTTGGATTCACCCCTCCACTTT. Translated: CASRREGLDSPLHF.

J is TRBJ1-2 and V is TRBV2; TRBD1 matches 9 bases. V dropped 4 bases and J dropped 7; count of bases not matched to a gene: 4. Germline CDR1 SNHLY, CDR2 FYNNEI. This CDR3 contains 13 residues. The CDR3 region is CASSGQGVAGYTF. In nucleotides, the CDR3 is TGTGCCAGCAGTGGACAGGGGGTAGCTGGCTACACCTTC.

CDR3 sequence: CASSYSPSLAKNIQYF. CDR3 DNA sequence: TGTGCCAGCAGCTACAGCCCCTCTCTAGCCAAAAACATTCAGTACTTC. This sequence joins TRBV5-6 and TRBJ2-4; D unclear. This CDR3 region has 16 residues. V was trimmed by 3 bases and J by 0 bases, leaving 13 bases between them. The germline CDR1 and CDR2 sequences are SGHDT and YYEEEE.

The table lists this clone with a count of one. The V and J genes are TRBV19 and TRBJ2-7, with 7 bases identical to TRBD1. V lost 5 bases and J lost 4; bases outside the gene matches: 5. Germline V lookup: CDR1 LNHDA, CDR2 SQIVND (reference sequence). This CDR3 contains 13 residues. The CDR3 protein is CASSSGGWYEQYF. The CDR3 DNA sequence: TGTGCCAGTAGTTCAGGGGGATGGTACGAGCAGTACTTC.

The V call is TRBV6-6, the J call TRBJ1-2; D not certain. Germline CDR1 MNHNY, CDR2 SVGAGI (reference sequence). The CDR3 is 14 residues long. V was shortened by 0 bases and J by 6 bases, with 11 bases between the two germline ends. The chain's CDR3 is CASSYSGGEDGYTF. Written as DNA, the CDR3 is TGTGCCAGCAGTTACTCGGGCGGGGAGGATGGCTACACCTTC.

The gene calls are TRBV5-1 and TRBJ2-1; 14 bases are shared with TRBD2. The CDR3 runs to 18 residues. The ends lost 4 bases at V and 3 bases at J; junction bases unmatched: 9. CDR1 and CDR2 from the germline V gene are SGHRS and YFSETQ. CDR3 sequence: CASSPTSGRASGYNEQFF. As DNA, the CDR3 is TGCGCCAGCAGCCCGACTAGCGGGAGGGCCTCTGGCTACAATGAGCAGTTCTTC.

The V gene is TRBV5-4, the J gene TRBJ2-7; 10 nucleotides agree with TRBD2. Germline assignment: CDR1 SGHNT and CDR2 YYREEE (reference sequence). The CDR3 runs to 15 residues. With V trimmed by 1 base and J by 2 bases, 3 bases remained unmatched. In nucleotides, the CDR3 is TGTGCCAGCAGCTTGATAGCGGGGGGCACCTACGAGCAGTACTTC. This codes for CASSLIAGGTYEQYF.

The chain recombines TRBV7-9 with TRBJ2-1; the D is unclear. V was clipped by 5 bases and J by 2 bases, with 4 bases between them. The CDR3 consists of 12 residues. Germline V gene lookup returns CDR1 SEHNR and CDR2 FQNEAQ (reference sequence). Here the CDR3 DNA reads TGTGCCAGCAGCCCTGCCTACAATGAGCAGTTCTTC. Protein sequence: CASSPAYNEQFF.

On this clone itself: Different DNA sequences within this sample yield the same CDR3. V usage is TRBV5-1 and J usage is TRBJ2-7; D tentatively fits TRBD1 or TRBD2 (5 bases each). The CDR3 runs to 12 residues. V was trimmed by 0 bases and J by 6 bases, leaving 7 bases between them. The germline V gene encodes CDR1 SGHRS and CDR2 YFSETQ. This CDR3 reads CASSLVGGEQYF. CDR3 sequence (DNA): TGCGCCAGCAGCTTGGTTGGGGGCGAGCAGTACTTC.